This T cell receptor beta chain came from a study of cytomegalovirus exposure and HLA in healthy donors (TCRdb year 2017). The study in broad terms: In an earlier analysis of 587 of the donors, approximately 300 Gb of sequence data and just under 120 million unique TCR beta sequences from approximately 180 million T cells were reported. The study profiled the T cell repertoires of 550 to 700 subjects by immunosequencing and related them to cytomegalovirus serostatus. Of the 350 to 450 genotyped donors, roughly 76% were placed in the genetic ancestry cluster associated with self-reported Caucasian donors. To decide whether each TCR beta V gene segment behaved as functional or pseudogenic, an earlier analysis of approximately 590 of the donors relied on high-throughput TCR beta sequencing. Typing coverage varied by locus: roughly 620-630 donors for A, B, C, DRB1 and DQB1; approximately 520 for DQA1; about 600 for DPA1; roughly 450 for DPB1. Approximately 300 gigabases of sequencing data and around 90 million unique TCR sequences made up an early release that covered under 750 HLA-typed donors. In addition to the first cohort of approximately 670 subjects, a separate validation cohort of 120 different subjects was used. Among 398 genotyped donors of the cohort, an average of approximately 200,000 unique TCR beta nucleotide sequences was sequenced per donor, of which about 19% were non-productive. The study aimed to test whether cataloging public T cell receptors could reveal signatures of past pathogen exposure. Alongside the repertoire data, information on donor age, sex, ethnicity and CMV serostatus was compiled. A later analysis re-analyzed previously published TCR beta repertoires from roughly 630 donors and added high-resolution HLA genotyping to study TCR occurrence patterns. Roughly 5 DR-DQ haplotypes were handled as single units for association and clustering, since linkage in the cohort was strong. High-throughput TCR immunosequencing, statistical association of individual TCRs with disease status, and machine learning were combined to predict cytomegalovirus infection status. Every discovery cohort repertoire had been produced on one sequencing platform. HLA typing covered class I and class II loci at four-digit resolution. A later genetic analysis used genome-wide SNP genotypes for about three fifths of the roughly 700 donors, treating that subset as a discovery cohort. The later analysis used no new phenotypic data to find candidate immune exposures, relying instead on TCR beta sequences and their occurrence across donors.

As to this clone: Its antigen has not been determined. Base qualities were left out, and no much larger clone turns up one base away.

Results the study describes overall, beyond this receptor: Roughly uniform sequencing depth across donors was assumed in presence/absence analyses, although this assumption may not hold. Several of the top co-occurrence clusters appeared to be linked to parvovirus B19, influenza, CMV and Epstein-Barr virus, according to a later analysis. In a later analysis, HLA-associated TCR beta chains showed more clonal expansion and lower generation probabilities than non-associated chains that were equally common. In a later analysis, most CMV-associated TCR beta chains were found to appear HLA-restricted, with HLA associations seemingly driven largely by CMV exposure. A cluster of highly shared sequence variants was judged likely to represent a technical artifact of the sequencing pipeline. In vitro tests confirmed that three of the cytomegalovirus-associated TCR beta chains recognize cytomegalovirus antigens. At a false discovery rate of 0.05, a later analysis linked 15,000 to 20,000 TCR beta sequences to specific HLA alleles. The 87-base-pair reads could not distinguish some IMGT-functional V segments, including TRBV6-2 and TRBV6-3, so those segments were excluded. Compared with the roughly 670-donor mean, donors in an Asian-associated ancestry cluster had fewer N-insertions in productive TCRs, according to a later genetic analysis. In an earlier analysis of roughly 560 of the donors, most TCR beta V segments were observed in productive rearrangements about 90% or about 30% of the time, broadly matching IMGT annotations. The earlier analysis of approximately 590 of the donors excluded approximately 17 rarely observed V segments, including chromosome 9 orphons, because counts were too low. A further reported finding was that TCR beta sequences accurately predicted the HLA-A and HLA-B alleles for most subjects in the first cohort. HLA typing was unavailable for some donors at each locus, so association tests used only the typed subset. The classifier was reported to diagnose cytomegalovirus status with high specificity and sensitivity in both the original and validation cohorts. The authors suggested that the approach could potentially be extended to other disease states and immunological phenotypes. CMV serostatus was the only immune exposure information available for the cohort. Linkage disequilibrium might explain the correlated functional status among segregating V segments, but an unknown experimental factor could not be ruled out. When HLA alleles, especially DR and DQ, strongly co-occurred, TCR associations were difficult to assign to individual alleles. Most TCR sequences were seen in very few donors, while some public TCRs were found in many individuals. V-gene and J-gene trimming of TCR beta chains was associated with a missense DCLRE1C variant in a later genetic analysis, and the association was replicated in an independent cohort. In the study, about 150 TCR beta chains were listed as associated with cytomegalovirus. According to a later analysis, TCR association rates differed among HLA loci, with DRB1 alleles showing the most associated TCRs and HLA-C alleles showing the fewest. This cohort had only TCR beta chains sequenced, and the lack of alpha or paired-chain data limited which features could be detected.

CDR1 and CDR2, per the germline V gene (reference sequence), are LNHDA and SQIVND. The CDR3 holds 15 amino acids from the cysteine to the phenylalanine. Only the CDR3 portion is preserved as DNA: 45 bases, with reading frame beginning at the first base. The germline V end is reduced by 7 bases and the J end by 2 bases; junction bases left unmatched: 9. Receptor libraries were prepared by the immunoSEQ multiplex PCR assay. A mixture of 60 forward primers for TCR Vbeta segments and 13 reverse primers for TCR Jbeta segments was used in the multiplex PCR. Amplification of the CDR3 region of rearranged TCR beta genes was performed with a multiplex PCR assay on genomic DNA. The Illumina HiSeq System was used to sequence the amplified TCR beta libraries as 87-base-pair reads. The published analysis was carried out like this. A later analysis tallied 75 million to 95 million unique TCR beta chains across the approximately 670 repertoires, and around 9.9 million of those chains were shared by two or more donors. A nearest-neighbor algorithm error-corrected the raw reads and collapsed the reads into unique sequences, merging closely related sequences to remove PCR and sequencing errors. V, D and J gene segments were assigned by aligning CDR3 sequences to IMGT reference sequences. For a sequence to be retained, a match of at least six nucleotides to both a V gene segment and a J gene segment was required. Rearrangements were called productive when the CDR3 lacked stop codons and stayed in frame with V and J; all others were non-productive. CDR3 was defined according to IMGT convention as the region running from the second conserved V-encoded cysteine to the conserved J-encoded phenylalanine. Sequences without an unambiguous match to a single V gene segment were excluded from the earlier analysis of a few hundred of the donors. An earlier analysis of a few hundred of the donors called V segments functional above 56.7% productive rearrangements and segregating when the between-donor standard deviation exceeded 5%. A statistical classification framework was built for diagnosing cytomegalovirus status from the catalog of TCR beta chain sequences. In a later analysis, V and J genes were assigned by comparing TCR nucleotide sequences against IMGT/GENE-DB human TR gene sequences. The TCRdist pipeline was used in a later analysis to assign CDR3 sequences and most-parsimonious VDJ recombination scenarios. A later analysis defined each TCR beta chain by its CDR3 amino acid sequence plus V-gene family, and excluded reads lacking a unique V-gene family. To address suspected cross-contamination and a sequencing artifact, a later analysis removed approximately 600 highly shared, low-generation-probability nucleotide sequences. A later analysis calculated a clonal expansion index for each public chain from normalized within-repertoire ranks of inferred template counts. A later analysis computed generation probabilities with a VDJ recombination model fitted to out-of-frame rearrangements, and checked the results against IGoR. A later analysis scored TCR-TCR, TCR-HLA and TCR-CMV co-occurrence with hypergeometric tests, applying a repertoire-size bias correction to TCR pairs. A later analysis estimated false discovery rates by permuting HLA or CMV assignments 20 times. A later analysis grouped co-occurring TCRs with DBSCAN, adding TCRdist sequence similarity when clustering within HLA-allele-positive subsets. Repertoires with fewer than 30,000 or more than 120,000 public chains were left out of co-occurrence clustering, as were about five repertoires with anomalous nucleotide sharing. Not all clones reach the TCRdb copy of this immuneACCESS table, which keeps in-frame sequences only. Checked studies attribute under half of the gap to unresolved V genes and leave the rest unexplained. V and J calls and clone size come straight from that table; D and trimming were deduced from the DNA. Within this sample are approximately 250,000 clones, with 85% of them counted one time only. Together, the top ten hold roughly 0.24% of the sample.

In total, approximately 690 healthy bone marrow donors made up the cohort. Cohort members were all nominally healthy when sampled, although unrecorded immune exposures were likely present. The donor tested CMV seronegative and was one of the 352 seronegative cohort members. A peripheral blood sample was collected from each donor, and TCR beta sequencing was performed on peripheral blood mononuclear cells. Genomic DNA was extracted from the blood cell samples with the Qiagen DNeasy Blood Extraction Kit. The receptor's source is a girl aged 2 to 10 in good health and CMV-seronegative. Sequencing used PBMCs. The sequence joins TRBV19 to TRBJ2-7; 9 bases in between match TRBD1. The CDR3 is CASMRPGQGTYEQYF. Here is the DNA: TGTGCCAGTATGCGACCGGGACAGGGCACCTACGAGCAGTACTTC.